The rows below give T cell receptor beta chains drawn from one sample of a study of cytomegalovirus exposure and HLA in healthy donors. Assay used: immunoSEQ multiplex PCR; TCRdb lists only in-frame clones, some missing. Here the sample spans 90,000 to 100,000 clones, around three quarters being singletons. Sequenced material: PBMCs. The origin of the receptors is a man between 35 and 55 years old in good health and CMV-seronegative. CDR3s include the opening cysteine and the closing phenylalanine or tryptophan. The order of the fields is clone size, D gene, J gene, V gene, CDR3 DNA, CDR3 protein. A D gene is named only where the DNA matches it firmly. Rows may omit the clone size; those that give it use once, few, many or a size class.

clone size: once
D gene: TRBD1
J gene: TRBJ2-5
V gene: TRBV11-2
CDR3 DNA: TGTGCCAGCAGCTCACAGGGGGCTGGAGAGACCCAGTACTTC
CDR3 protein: CASSSQGAGETQYF

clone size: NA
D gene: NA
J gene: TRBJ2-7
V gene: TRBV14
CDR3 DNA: TGTGCCAGCAGCGCGGGACCGGTGGGACTCTACGAGCAGTACTTC
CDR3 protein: CASSAGPVGLYEQYF

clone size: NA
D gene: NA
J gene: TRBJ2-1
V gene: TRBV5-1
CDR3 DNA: TGCGCCAGCAGCTTATCCGGGACACTTTACAATGAGCAGTTCTTC
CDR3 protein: CASSLSGTLYNEQFF

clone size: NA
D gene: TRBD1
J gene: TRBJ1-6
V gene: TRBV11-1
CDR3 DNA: TGTGCCAGCAGCCCTGGGACAGGGAGGAAATCACCCCTCCACTTT
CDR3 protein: CASSPGTGRKSPLHF

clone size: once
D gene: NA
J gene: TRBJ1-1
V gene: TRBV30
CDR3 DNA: TGTGCCTGGAGAGTAAAGGGAGGATGGTGGGGAGCTTTCTTT
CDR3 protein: CAWRVKGGWWGAFF

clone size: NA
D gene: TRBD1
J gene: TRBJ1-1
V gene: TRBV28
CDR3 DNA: TGTGCCAGCGACATTGGGGGGACAGGGGTAACTGAAGCTTTCTTT
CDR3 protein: CASDIGGTGVTEAFF

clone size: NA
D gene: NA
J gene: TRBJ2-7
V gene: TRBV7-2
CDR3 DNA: TGTGCCAGCAGCTTAGCCCGTCCGGGGGAGGCCTACGAGCAGTACTTC
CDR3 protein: CASSLARPGEAYEQYF

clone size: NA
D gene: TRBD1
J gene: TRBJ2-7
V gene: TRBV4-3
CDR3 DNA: TGCGCCAGCAGCCAAAACAGGGACAGGCAGTACTTC
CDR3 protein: CASSQNRDRQYF

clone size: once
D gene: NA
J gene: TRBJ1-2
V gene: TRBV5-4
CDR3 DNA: TGTGCCAGCAAAAGCACAGGTGGCTATGGCTACACCTTC
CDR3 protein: CASKSTGGYGYTF

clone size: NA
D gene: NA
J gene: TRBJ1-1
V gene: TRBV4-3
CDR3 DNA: TGCGCCAGCAGCCAAGAGATAAGAGCTAACGATGAAGCTTTCTTT
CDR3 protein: CASSQEIRANDEAFF

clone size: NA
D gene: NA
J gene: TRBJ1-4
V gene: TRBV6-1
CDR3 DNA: TGTGCCAGCCGCTGGAGGGCAGATAATGAAAAACTGTTTTTT
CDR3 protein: CASRWRADNEKLFF

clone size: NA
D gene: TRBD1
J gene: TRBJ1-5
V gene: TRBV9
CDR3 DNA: TGTGCCAGCAGCGGGGCAGGACAGGGAGGGCCCCAGCATTTT
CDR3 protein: CASSGAGQGGPQHF

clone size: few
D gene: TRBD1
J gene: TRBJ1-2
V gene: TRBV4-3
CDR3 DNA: TGCGCCAGCAGCCGGACAGGACAGGGGATCTCCCATGGCTACACCTTC
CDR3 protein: CASSRTGQGISHGYTF

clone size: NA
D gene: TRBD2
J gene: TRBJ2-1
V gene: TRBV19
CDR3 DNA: TGTGCCAGTAGCACCGTACACGGGAGGGCCTCGGGAGATGAGCAGTTCTTC
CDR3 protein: CASSTVHGRASGDEQFF

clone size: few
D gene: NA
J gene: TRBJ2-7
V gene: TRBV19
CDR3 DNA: TGTGCCAGTAGTCCCTTGACGGGGACTCCCTACGAGCAGTACTTC
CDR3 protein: CASSPLTGTPYEQYF

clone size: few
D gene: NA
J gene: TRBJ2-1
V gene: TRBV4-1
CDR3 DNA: TGCGCCAGCAGCCCTGGGAGAAACCCCTACAATGAGCAGTTCTTC
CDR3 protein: CASSPGRNPYNEQFF

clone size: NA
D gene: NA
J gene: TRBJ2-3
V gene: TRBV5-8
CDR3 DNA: TGTGCCAGCACTCGAGGGGGGGGCCCGGGGCTGGCAGATACGCAGTATTTT
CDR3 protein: CASTRGGGPGLADTQYF

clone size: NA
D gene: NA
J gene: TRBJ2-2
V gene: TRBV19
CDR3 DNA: TGTGCCAGCAGACGAACAGGAACCAACACCGGGGAGCTGTTTTTT
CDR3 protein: CASRRTGTNTGELFF

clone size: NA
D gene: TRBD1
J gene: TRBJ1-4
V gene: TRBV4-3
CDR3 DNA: TGCGCCAGCAGCCAAGATATCGGGACAGCTAATGAAAAACTGTTTTTT
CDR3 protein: CASSQDIGTANEKLFF